One sample yielded the 9 T cell receptor beta chains listed below, sequenced in a study of blood T cells in healthy people across ages. Through a sample-barcoded 5' primer and a J-beta primer mix, a second PCR was run for roughly 6 to 11 cycles. TCRdb reprocessed the 5' RACE reads with MiXCR, giving one entry per CDR3 protein. Among fewer than 600,000 distinct CDR3 sequences, about 25% were seen once, and the ten largest hold about 3.3%. These records were also assigned to another study, of T cells of mothers and their children.

Sequencing was done on a sample of blood. The receptors were gathered from a boy aged 2-15 years in good health.

This chain connects TRBV13 to TRBJ2-3; 8 nucleotides align to TRBD2. This CDR3 comprises 15 residues. The V and J ends lost 4 bases and 0 bases, in that order; junction bases with no gene match: 3. Looked up from germline, CDR1 is PRHDT and CDR2 is FYEKMQ (reference sequence). CDR3 region: CASSWTSPSTDTQYF. The CDR3 DNA reads TGTGCCAGCAGCTGGACTAGCCCTAGCACAGATACGCAGTATTTT.

V gene TRBV15 combines with J gene TRBJ2-5; D may be TRBD2 (5 bases). CDR3 length equals 13 residues. Germline values: CDR1 LNHNV, CDR2 YYDKDF (reference sequence). V lost 8 bases to trimming and J lost 0 bases, with 10 bases between them. The CDR3 loop reads CATGEKYQETQYF. Written as DNA, the CDR3 is TGTGCCACCGGGGAGAAGTACCAAGAGACCCAGTACTTC.

As regards this clonotype: The CDR3 does not end in the conserved phenylalanine or tryptophan, so this is likely a read error. The chain carries TRBV5-1 and TRBJ2-5; 12 bases match TRBD1. There are 17 residues in the CDR3. Per the germline V gene, CDR1 is SGHRS and CDR2 is YFSETQ. With V trimmed by 4 bases and J by 3 bases, 10 bases remained unmatched. The DNA of the CDR3 is TGCGCCAGCAGCCCCCTGGGACAGGGGGCTTATAAAGAGACCCAGTACTCC. Residues: CASSPLGQGAYKETQYS.

V gene TRBV25-1 combines with J gene TRBJ2-4; 7 bases are shared with TRBD1. CDR3 length equals 12 residues. V lost 4 bases, J lost 9 bases, and 3 bases stayed unmatched. Germline-derived CDR1 and CDR2 are MGHDK and SYGVNS. DNA for the CDR3: TGTGCCAGCAGTGCAGGGGGTAGCATTCAGTACTTC. This encodes CASSAGGSIQYF.

V is TRBV27 and J is TRBJ2-5; D not certain. The better agreement between TRBJ2-1 and the DNA end casts doubt on the J call. Looked up from germline, CDR1 is MNHEY and CDR2 is SMNVEV (reference sequence). The CDR3 is 15 residues long. CDR3 sequence (DNA): TGTGCCAGCAGTTTGCAGACACCCCGGTGGGTTGAGCAGTTCTTC. Translated, it gives CASSLQTPRWVEQFF.

This clonotype was detected only a few times. This rearrangement joins TRBV7-9 to TRBJ1-1, with TRBD1 matching over 7 bases. V lost 6 bases, J lost 2 bases, and 6 bases stayed unmatched. CDR1 SEHNR and CDR2 FQNEAQ come from the germline V gene (reference sequence). The CDR3 covers 14 residues. CDR3 region: CASSDRQGNTEAFF. CDR3 coding DNA: TGTGCCAGCAGTGACCGACAGGGAAACACTGAAGCTTTCTTT.

The CDR3 region has the DNA TGTGCCAGCAGCTTAGGTCTAGCGGAAAACAATGAGCAGTTCTTC. Translating it yields CASSLGLAENNEQFF. The J gene is TRBJ2-1, the V gene TRBV7-9; TRBD2 agrees at 7 bases. The CDR3 runs 15 residues. Germline V gene sequence: CDR1 SEHNR, CDR2 FQNEAQ (reference sequence). V was clipped by 1 base and J by 5 bases; unmatched bases: 5.

This clonotype was recorded a few times. The chain joins TRBV4-2 to TRBJ1-2, with D unresolved. The germline V gene encodes CDR1 LGHNA and CDR2 YNFKEQ. This CDR3 has 16 residues. Between the trimmed V and J ends, which lost 0 bases and 0 bases, there was a span of 11 bases. CDR3 sequence reads: CASSQDRGETNYGYTF. Here the CDR3 DNA reads TGTGCCAGCAGCCAAGATCGGGGAGAAACTAACTATGGCTACACCTTC.

This clonotype was observed once. V gene TRBV20-1 combines with J gene TRBJ2-7; possibly TRBD1 for D (6 bases). In germline, CDR1 is DFQATT, CDR2 SNEGSKA (reference sequence). Trimming left V 2 bases short and J 1 base short, with 12 bases between. The CDR3 sequence is 14 residues long. DNA of the CDR3: TGCAGTGCTAGACACCCAGGACAGTCCTACGAGCAGTACTTC. Its protein product is CSARHPGQSYEQYF.